This TCR beta chain was identified during a study of low-dose radiotherapy and immunotherapy resistance in tumors. The wider study: Ipilimumab 1 mg/kg every six weeks, together with nivolumab 240 mg every two weeks, was given intravenously to patients.

Documented time point: after trial treatment. Treatment given: LDRT plus nivolumab, ipilimumab, low-dose cyclophosphamide and aspirin (RACIN trial). Donors were administered nivolumab, ipilimumab, aspirin and low-dose cyclophosphamide, together with low-dose radiotherapy. This clonotype showed up many times. TRAV- and TRBV-specific primers, spanning alpha and beta chains, primed first-strand cDNA. PCR amplification of the TCRs was performed with Phusion for 20 PCR cycles, and it relied on a constant-region primer together with a V-primer adapter. TCRdb re-analysed the reads in MiXCR, keeping a single row per CDR3 protein. The sample gives around 80,000 distinct CDR3 sequences, around 17% of which show up once; approximately 1.3% is in the top ten. Germline loops: CDR1 DFQATT, CDR2 SNEGSKA (reference sequence). With 3 bases clipped from V and 5 bases from J, the junction kept 11 bases outside the gene matches. The CDR3 extends over 15 amino acids.

The sample here was PBMCs, taken after low-dose radiotherapy plus immunotherapy. The rearrangement joins TRBV20-1 to TRBJ2-5; 8 nucleotides match TRBD1. The TCR originated in a male donor with prostate cancer. The CDR3 DNA is TGCAGTGCTAGGGACAGGGACAACACAAGGGAGACCCAGTACTTC. It is translated as CSARDRDNTRETQYF.